This TCR beta chain was recovered during a study of T cell responses to AZD1222 COVID-19 vaccine. Looked up from germline, CDR1 is ENHRY and CDR2 is SYGVKD. There are 14 residues in the CDR3. V dropped 6 bases and J dropped 5; count of bases not matched to a gene: 8. Using immunoSEQ multiplex PCR, the repertoire was profiled, and TCRdb retains in-frame clones only, with some absent. The table records approximately 130,000 clones, around 90% of them present only once. J is TRBJ1-1 and V is TRBV10-3; 8 bases align to TRBD1. The source material was peripheral blood, sampled 28 days after the second AZD1222 dose. This TCR derives from an adult who received the AZD1222 COVID-19 vaccine. The CDR3 region is CAISLQGASTEAFF. The CDR3 region has the DNA TGTGCCATCAGCCTTCAGGGGGCGTCGACTGAAGCTTTCTTT.